A single sample is the source of the 27 T cell receptor beta chains below, sequenced in a study of cytomegalovirus exposure and HLA in healthy donors. The data were produced by immunoSEQ multiplex PCR, yet TCRdb's version contains in-frame clones alone and is incomplete. In the table there are 170,000 or so clones, more than 65% of which are singletons. Sequencing was done on a sample of PBMCs. The receptor source for this set is a woman between 18 and 29 years old in good health and CMV-seropositive.

This chain joins TRBV20-1 and TRBJ2-1; D might be TRBD1 (5 bases). Germline values: CDR1 DFQATT, CDR2 SNEGSKA (reference sequence). The CDR3 extends over 11 amino acids. Trimming removed 2 bases at V and 12 bases at J, with 11 bases between. The CDR3 reads CSARQGAPQFF. CDR3 bases: TGCAGTGCTAGACAAGGGGCCCCGCAGTTCTTC.

CDR3 DNA sequence: TGCAGCGTTGAAGTGCACAGGCGCACCTACGAGCAGTACTTC. Translation: CSVEVHRRTYEQYF. The chain is built from TRBV29-1 and TRBJ2-7; TRBD1 is a possible D gene (5 bases). CDR3 length: 14 residues. Between the trimmed V and J ends, which lost 1 base and 2 bases, there was a span of 12 bases. The germline V gene encodes CDR1 SQVTM and CDR2 ANQGSEA.

The chain employs TRBV5-6 and TRBJ2-3, with 11 bases matching TRBD2. CDR3 length: 16 residues. CDR1 SGHDT and CDR2 YYEEEE come from the germline V gene. V was pared by 4 bases and J by 2 bases, with 6 bases of the junction left unmatched. The CDR3 coding sequence is TGTGCCAGCAGCAAATTAGCGGGGGGGGCCACAGATACGCAGTATTTT. Amino acid sequence: CASSKLAGGATDTQYF. Full variable domain (missing parts from reference TRBV5-6 and TRBJ2-3): DAGVTQSPTHLIKTRGQQVTLRCSPKSGHDTVSWYQQALGQGPQFIFQYYEEEERQRGNFPDRFSGHQFPNYSSELNVNALLLGDSALYLCASSKLAGGATDTQYFGPGTRLTVL.

The rearrangement uses TRBV5-1 and TRBJ2-7, with a weak D call TRBD1 (6 bases). Germline V CDR1 and CDR2: SGHRS, YFSETQ. This CDR3 spans 12 amino acids. The ends were cut back, 9 bases at V and 5 bases at J, with 15 bases in the middle. The CDR3 protein is CATKSEGDEQYF. DNA of the CDR3: TGCGCCACCAAGTCTGAGGGGGACGAGCAGTACTTC.

CDR3 region: CASSRPGSSYEQYF. CDR3 nucleotides: TGTGCCAGCAGCCGACCGGGGAGCTCCTACGAGCAGTACTTC. V and J are TRBV7-2 and TRBJ2-7; possibly TRBD2 for D (5 bases). The CDR3 length is 14 residues. V lost 5 bases and J lost 0, with 11 bases in between. Germline-derived CDR1 and CDR2 are SGHTA and FQGNSA. The full variable domain, with the rest looked up from reference TRBV7-2 and TRBJ2-7, is GAGVSQSPSNKVTEKGKDVELRCDPISGHTALYWYRQSLGQGLEFLIYFQGNSAPDKSGLPSDRFSAERTGGSVSTLTIQRTQQEDSAVYLCASSRPGSSYEQYFGPGTRLTVT.

The rearrangement joins TRBV7-2 to TRBJ2-3; TRBD2 matches 9 bases. The CDR3 sequence is 16 residues long. The ends lost 1 base at V and 6 bases at J; junction bases unmatched: 8. Germline CDR1 and CDR2: SGHTA and FQGNSA. CDR3 sequence reads: CASSLGGGGAPDTQYF. As DNA, the CDR3 is TGTGCCAGCAGCTTAGGCGGCGGGGGGGCCCCCGATACGCAGTATTTT.

V usage is TRBV6-5 and J usage is TRBJ1-1; D unclear. CDR1 is MNHEY, CDR2 SVGAGI, per germline. This CDR3 has 13 amino acids. Trimming removed 2 bases at V and 2 bases at J, with 6 bases between. CDR3 loop: CASSYALNTEAFF. The CDR3 DNA reads as TGTGCCAGCAGTTACGCGCTTAACACTGAAGCTTTCTTT.

The CDR3: CSAPLNEKLFF. Written as DNA, the CDR3 is TGCAGTGCTCCCCTTAATGAAAAACTGTTTTTT. The J gene is TRBJ1-4, the V gene TRBV20-1; no definite D call. CDR3 length equals 11 residues. V lost 5 bases and J 4 bases, leaving 5 bases between the germline ends. From germline, CDR1 is DFQATT and CDR2 SNEGSKA (reference sequence).

The chain is built from TRBV28 and TRBJ1-2; 7 bases align to TRBD1. This CDR3 has 15 residues. Losses at the gene ends were 2 bases for V and 6 bases for J; bases not matched to a gene: 9. Germline V gives CDR1 MDHEN, CDR2 SYDVKM. The CDR3 DNA follows: TGTGCCAGCAGTTTACCTTTTGCCAGGGGGAATGGCTACACCTTC. Protein: CASSLPFARGNGYTF.

The chain uses TRBV6-5 and TRBJ2-1, with 8 bases identical to TRBD1. The J segment lost 3 bases and the V segment lost 6 bases, leaving 4 bases of the junction unmatched. The length of the CDR3 is 14 residues. CDR1 and CDR2 from the germline V gene are MNHEY and SVGAGI. The CDR3 DNA is TGTGCCAGCAGCCTACAGGGGGACTACAATGAGCAGTTCTTC. Its protein is CASSLQGDYNEQFF.

This rearrangement joins TRBV2 to TRBJ2-7; 8 bases agree with TRBD1. This CDR3 has 15 amino acids. Germline CDR1 reads SNHLY; CDR2 reads FYNNEI. V shed 4 bases, J shed 3 bases, and the junction held 8 bases outside the gene matches. The CDR3 loop is CASSVKTGEVYEQYF. The CDR3 DNA reads TGTGCCAGCAGTGTCAAGACAGGGGAGGTCTACGAGCAGTACTTC.

The V and J genes are TRBV9 and TRBJ1-1, with D uncertain. The CDR3 totals 12 residues. V lost 0 bases and J lost 8, with 8 bases in between. The V gene's germline CDR1 is SGDLS and CDR2 YYNGEE. CDR3 amino acids: CASSVGGKEAFF. CDR3 sequence (DNA): TGTGCCAGCAGCGTAGGAGGGAAAGAAGCTTTCTTT. The full variable domain, in which reference TRBV9 and TRBJ1-1 provide the parts outside the CDR3, is DSGVTQTPKHLITATGQRVTLRCSPRSGDLSVYWYQQSLDQGLQFLIQYYNGEERAKGNILERFSAQQFPDLHSELNLSSLELGDSALYFCASSVGGKEAFFGQGTRLTVV.

About this clone itself: This sample includes further DNA sequences coding for the same CDR3. The gene calls are TRBV6-5 and TRBJ1-1; D possibly corresponds to TRBD1 (5 bases). The germline gives CDR1 MNHEY, CDR2 SVGAGI. The CDR3 has 13 residues. Trimming cost V 2 bases and J 5 bases, with 9 bases left between them. Here the CDR3 reads CASSYGGGTEAFF. As DNA, the CDR3 is TGTGCCAGCAGTTACGGGGGGGGGACTGAAGCTTTCTTT.

The CDR3 protein is CASQTSGGNIQYF. The CDR3 DNA follows: TGTGCCTCCCAGACTAGCGGGGGAAACATTCAGTACTTC. The chain joins TRBV2 to TRBJ2-4; TRBD2 matches 12 bases. Germline V gene sequence: CDR1 SNHLY, CDR2 FYNNEI. V dropped 11 bases and J dropped 6; count of bases not matched to a gene: 5. The CDR3 has 13 amino acids.

In its sample, this clone was seen once. The gene calls are TRBV13 and TRBJ2-2; 7 bases agree with TRBD2. V shed 0 bases and J 6 bases; nucleotides not matched to a gene: 4. This CDR3 contains 15 residues. Germline-derived CDR1 and CDR2 are PRHDT and FYEKMQ (reference sequence). The CDR3 loop is CASSLGGLDPGELFF. CDR3 nucleotide sequence: TGTGCCAGCAGCTTAGGAGGACTAGACCCCGGGGAGCTGTTTTTT. The complete variable domain, with remaining parts taken from reference TRBV13 and TRBJ2-2, reads AAGVIQSPRHLIKEKRETATLKCYPIPRHDTVYWYQQGPGQDPQFLISFYEKMQSDKGSIPDRFSAQQFSDYHSELNMSSLELGDSALYFCASSLGGLDPGELFFGEGSRLTVL.

This chain connects TRBV25-1 to TRBJ1-1, with TRBD1 matching 7 bases. Germline CDR1 MGHDK, CDR2 SYGVNS. This CDR3 is built from 14 residues. Unmatched junction bases numbered 9, after V lost 7 bases and J lost 4 bases. CDR3 coding DNA: TGTGCCAGCAATAGGGACAGCATGGGCACTGAAGCTTTCTTT. This gives the protein CASNRDSMGTEAFF.

The chain uses TRBV9 and TRBJ2-3; 9 bases are shared with TRBD2. CDR3 length equals 16 residues. The junction had 5 bases not matched to a gene; V was cut back by 0 bases and J by 3 bases. Germline assignment: CDR1 SGDLS and CDR2 YYNGEE. CDR3 sequence reads: CASSVGTSGPTDTQYF. The CDR3 DNA sequence: TGTGCCAGCAGCGTAGGTACTAGCGGGCCGACAGATACGCAGTATTTT.

The CDR3 here is CASRLRGMGTQYF. CDR3 bases: TGTGCCAGCAGACTAAGAGGGATGGGGACGCAGTATTTT. The chain recombines TRBV14 with TRBJ2-3, with a possible D match to TRBD2 (5 bases). Germline-derived CDR1 and CDR2 are SGHDN and FVKESK. V was clipped by 6 bases and J by 9 bases, with 16 bases between them. The CDR3 has 13 amino acids. The complete variable domain, with remaining parts taken from reference TRBV14 and TRBJ2-3, reads EAGVTQFPSHSVIEKGQTVTLRCDPISGHDNLYWYRRVMGKEIKFLLHFVKESKQDESGMPNNRFLAERTGGTYSTLKVQPAELEDSGVYFCASRLRGMGTQYFGPGTRLTVL.

CDR3 sequence (DNA): TGTGCCAGCATCTCAGGCCCTGGAAACACCATATATTTT. Encoded protein: CASISGPGNTIYF. V usage is TRBV6-5 and J usage is TRBJ1-3, with D hard to call. Deletions cut 7 bases from V and 2 bases from J, with 9 bases between. CDR3 size: 13 residues. Germline-derived CDR1 and CDR2 are MNHEY and SVGAGI.

CDR3 sequence reads: CASSPGTGLITTYGYTF. CDR3 nucleotides: TGTGCCAGCAGCCCCGGGACAGGGCTTATTACTACCTATGGCTACACCTTC. The chain has TRBV5-5 and TRBJ1-2, with 9 bases aligning to TRBD1. The V segment lost 4 bases and the J segment 4 bases; nucleotides outside the gene matches: 14. The CDR3 sequence is 17 residues long. CDR1 is SGHKS and CDR2 is YYEKEE in the germline V gene (reference sequence).

The J gene is TRBJ2-5, the V gene TRBV5-1; D is uncertain. The length of the CDR3 is 15 residues. V was shortened by 0 bases and J by 2 bases, with 11 bases between the two germline ends. Germline V gives CDR1 SGHRS, CDR2 YFSETQ. The CDR3 sequence: CASSLATTRQETQYF. CDR3 sequence (DNA): TGCGCCAGCAGCTTGGCCACAACCAGGCAAGAGACCCAGTACTTC. The full variable domain, its missing parts supplied by reference TRBV5-1 and TRBJ2-5, is KAGVTQTPRYLIKTRGQQVTLSCSPISGHRSVSWYQQTPGQGLQFLFEYFSETQRNKGNFPGRFSGRQFSNSRSEMNVSTLELGDSALYLCASSLATTRQETQYFGPGTRLLVL.

This chain connects TRBV18 to TRBJ1-6; D is possibly TRBD1 (5 bases). Trimming pared 4 bases from V and 5 bases from J, leaving 12 bases between. This CDR3 has 15 amino acids. The germline V gene encodes CDR1 KGHSH and CDR2 LQKENI. CDR3 sequence: CASSQRWGDNSPLHF. CDR3 bases: TGTGCCAGCTCACAAAGGTGGGGGGATAATTCACCCCTCCACTTT.

The chain combines TRBV18 with TRBJ2-1; possible D gene TRBD1, 5 bases. Germline V lookup: CDR1 KGHSH, CDR2 LQKENI. Trimming shortened V by 1 base and J by 2 bases, and 6 bases separated the two germline ends. The CDR3 contains 14 residues. The CDR3 bases are TGTGCCAGCTCACCACGACAGACCTACAATGAGCAGTTCTTC. Its translation is CASSPRQTYNEQFF.

J is TRBJ2-2 and V is TRBV11-2, with TRBD2 matching 8 bases. The junction had 1 base not matched to a gene; V was cut back by 0 bases and J by 4 bases. The CDR3 covers 15 residues. In germline, CDR1 is SGHAT, CDR2 FQNNGV. CDR3 protein: CASSLDGLATGELFF. The CDR3 DNA reads as TGTGCCAGCAGCTTAGATGGACTAGCCACCGGGGAGCTGTTTTTT.

This chain links TRBV5-6 with TRBJ2-6; 7 bases align to TRBD1. This CDR3 contains 16 residues. V dropped 4 bases and J dropped 2; count of bases not matched to a gene: 6. CDR1 SGHDT and CDR2 YYEEEE come from the germline V gene. In DNA, the CDR3 is TGTGCCAGCAGCCTGGCAGGGGGAGCTGGGGCCAACGTCCTGACTTTC. As protein: CASSLAGGAGANVLTF.

CDR3 sequence: CASSVEARGANYGYTF. The CDR3 DNA follows: TGTGCCAGCAGCGTAGAGGCCAGGGGGGCTAACTATGGCTACACCTTC. This chain uses TRBV9 with TRBJ1-2, with 7 bases matching TRBD1. Germline values: CDR1 SGDLS, CDR2 YYNGEE. The V gene end was trimmed by 0 bases and the J gene end by 0 bases; junction bases not matched to a gene: 5. CDR3 length: 16 residues.

In nucleotides, the CDR3 is TGTGCCAGCGGCGGCGGGGGGGACGGCGCGGAGCAGTTCTTC. It specifies CASGGGGDGAEQFF. This rearrangement joins TRBV7-8 to TRBJ2-1; 9 bases agree with TRBD2. Germline assignment: CDR1 SGHVS and CDR2 FQNEAQ. CDR3 length: 14 amino acids. V lost 8 bases, J lost 10 bases, and 12 bases stayed unmatched.